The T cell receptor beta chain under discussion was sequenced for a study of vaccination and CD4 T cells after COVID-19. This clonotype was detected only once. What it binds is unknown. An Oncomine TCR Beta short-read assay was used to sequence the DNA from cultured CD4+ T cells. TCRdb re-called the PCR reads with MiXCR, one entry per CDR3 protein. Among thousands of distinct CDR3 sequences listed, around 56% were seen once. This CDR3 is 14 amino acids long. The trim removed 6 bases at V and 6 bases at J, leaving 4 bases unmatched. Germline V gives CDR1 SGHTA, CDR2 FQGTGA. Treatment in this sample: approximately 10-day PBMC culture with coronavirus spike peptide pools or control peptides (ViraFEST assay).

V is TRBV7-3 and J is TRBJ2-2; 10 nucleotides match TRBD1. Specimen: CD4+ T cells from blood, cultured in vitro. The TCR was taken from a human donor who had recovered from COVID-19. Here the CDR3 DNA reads TGTGCCAGCAGGGGACAGGGGTTCTCCGGGGAGCTGTTTTTT. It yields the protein CASRGQGFSGELFF.